This entry is about one T cell receptor (beta chain). The length of the CDR3 is 15 residues. The V gene's germline CDR1 is SGHDN and CDR2 FVKESK. Trimming removed 1 base from V and 4 bases from J, with 11 bases in between. This record comes from a study of blood T cell repertoires in COVID-19. Sequencing was performed with immunoSEQ multiplex PCR; in TCRdb, only in-frame clones are kept and a portion is missing. The table includes approximately 77,000 clones, approximately 80% detected once. Input material: peripheral blood. The clonotype was recovered from a woman between 65 and 79 years old with acute or convalescent COVID-19. The chain combines TRBV14 with TRBJ1-5, with a tentative D call TRBD1 (6 bases). The CDR3 bases are TGTGCCAGCAGCCAAGCTGGGGGCGGGAATCAGCCCCAGCATTTT. Its translation: CASSQAGGGNQPQHF.